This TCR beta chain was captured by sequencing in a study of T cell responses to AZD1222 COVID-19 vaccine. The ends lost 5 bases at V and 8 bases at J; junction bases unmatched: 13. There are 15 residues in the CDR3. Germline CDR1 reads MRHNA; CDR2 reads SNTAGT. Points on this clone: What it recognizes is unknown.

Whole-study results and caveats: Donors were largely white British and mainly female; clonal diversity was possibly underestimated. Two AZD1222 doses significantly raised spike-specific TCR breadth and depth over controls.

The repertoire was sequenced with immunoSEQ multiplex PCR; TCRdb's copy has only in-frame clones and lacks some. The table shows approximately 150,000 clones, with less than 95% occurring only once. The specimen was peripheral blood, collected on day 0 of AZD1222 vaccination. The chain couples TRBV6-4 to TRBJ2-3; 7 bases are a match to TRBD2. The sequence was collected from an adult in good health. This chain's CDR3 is CASSPAAGEGTTQYF. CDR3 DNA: TGTGCCAGCAGTCCCGCTGCGGGGGAAGGTACTACGCAGTATTTT.